This T cell receptor (beta chain) originates from a study of blood T cell repertoires in COVID-19. Turning to the study itself: Sites in the United States, Italy and Spain provided acute and convalescent COVID-19 samples.

Patients at the Seattle site were enrolled during active infection and followed longitudinally. CDR3 length equals 18 residues. Trimming removed 1 base from V and 0 bases from J, with 19 bases in between. CDR1 LGHDT and CDR2 YNNKEL come from the germline V gene (reference sequence). Assay used: immunoSEQ multiplex PCR; TCRdb lists only in-frame clones, some missing. The table shows fewer than 350,000 clones, with approximately 87% occurring only once. The chain employs TRBV3-1 (or the pseudogene TRBV3-2) and TRBJ2-7, with D perhaps matching TRBD1 (6 bases). Sequencing was done on a sample of peripheral blood. This receptor was taken from a woman in her twenties or thirties with COVID-19, enrolled during active disease. Here the CDR3 reads CASSQAKGAGVSSYEQYF. The CDR3, as DNA: TGTGCCAGCAGCCAAGCCAAAGGTGCAGGGGTTAGCTCCTACGAGCAGTACTTC.